This TCR beta chain comes out of a study of shared T cell receptors in the human thymus. Trimming took 3 bases from V and 5 from J, leaving 11 bases between them. The CDR3 contains 13 residues. Germline CDR1 GTSNPN, CDR2 SVGIG (reference sequence). Repertoires were generated with immunoSEQ multiplex PCR, while TCRdb's copy carries only in-frame clones and drops some. Of hundreds of thousands of clones in the sample, approximately 88% were seen once. These records were also assigned to another study, of human thymus T cells.

What was sequenced was thymocytes. The sequence was obtained from a boy in the first two years of life with a congenital heart defect. The genes are TRBV30 and TRBJ1-5; D unclear. In DNA, the CDR3 is TGTGCCTGGAGCCCCCGCGGCGATCAGCCCCAGCATTTT. It is translated as CAWSPRGDQPQHF.